The clone carrying this T cell receptor beta chain was detected ten times or more. Looked up from germline, CDR1 is SGHDT and CDR2 is YYEEEE. The CDR3 extends over 14 amino acids. The V and J ends lost 1 base and 2 bases respectively, with 10 bases between them. The sample's time point: newly diagnosed GD, antithyroid drugs for less than 3 months. Isolated PBMC RNA provided the starting material for the TCR library. Criteria from the American Thyroid Association guidelines were applied to diagnose Graves' disease. Researchers made TCR beta libraries by using iRepertoire HTBI primers and running Arm-PCR on CDR3 regions. MiXCR, run by TCRdb on the multiplex PCR reads, gives a single entry per CDR3 protein. The sample includes hundreds of thousands of distinct CDR3 sequences, roughly a sixth of them seen just once. This sample is drawn from a study of regulatory T cells in long-lasting Graves disease.

The sample was also linked to a second study, of T cells in Graves' hyperthyroidism and ophthalmopathy. As that study records: Researchers ran a first-round RT-PCR on the TCR CDR3 using the HTBI primer set. By a 13 V-J model, ophthalmopathy was set apart from stable hyperthyroidism.

The rearrangement uses TRBV5-6 and TRBJ2-7; D might be TRBD1 (5 bases). This specimen was peripheral blood mononuclear cells (PBMCs), taken at new diagnosis, from a patient treated with antithyroid drugs. The sequence was obtained from a man aged 35-49 years with Graves disease. CDR3 residues: CASSLSPRAYEQYF. In DNA, the CDR3 is TGTGCCAGCAGCTTGTCACCCAGGGCCTACGAGCAGTACTTC.